This passage covers 18 T cell receptor beta chains from one sample sequenced in a study of blood T cell repertoires in COVID-19 (TCRdb year 2020). Library preparation was by the immunoSEQ multiplex PCR assay. Here the immuneACCESS table is served through TCRdb, limited to in-frame sequences with V and J called. Missing clones are a known gap in these copies; in checked studies unresolved V genes cover under half, and the rest lacks a known reason. This sample holds around 200,000 clones; approximately 80% were observed only once. About 10% of the sample is taken by the ten largest. The sample taken for sequencing was peripheral blood. These TCRs come from a woman aged 80 or over with acute or convalescent COVID-19.

The chain carries TRBV3-1 (or the pseudogene TRBV3-2) and TRBJ1-1; a possible D gene is TRBD1 (5 bases). The germline V and J ends were trimmed by 3 bases and 0 bases, with 20 bases remaining between them. CDR1 is LGHDT and CDR2 is YNNKEL in the germline V gene (reference sequence). The CDR3 length is 18 residues. CDR3 coding DNA: TGTGCCAGCAGCCATCCAAGCCAAACCAGGGTCCTGAACACTGAAGCTTTCTTT. Protein product: CASSHPSQTRVLNTEAFF.

The chain employs TRBV5-8 and TRBJ2-7, with 9 bases matching TRBD1. The CDR3 is 15 residues long. J was trimmed by 5 bases and V by 6 bases; bases with no gene match: 12. Germline CDR1 SGHTS, CDR2 YDEGEE. The CDR3 loop is CASKNPGTGRNEQYF. The CDR3 nucleotides are TGTGCCAGCAAGAACCCGGGGACAGGGCGCAACGAGCAGTACTTC.

This clone was seen a single time. V and J are TRBV12-5 and TRBJ1-1; possibly TRBD1 for D (5 bases). Germline CDR1 LGHNT, CDR2 FRNRAP. Trimming pared 6 bases from V and 5 bases from J, leaving 16 bases between. The CDR3 extends over 14 amino acids. DNA of the CDR3: TGTGCTAGTGGCAATGGGGGGGTAAGGACTGAAGCTTTCTTT. It codes for CASGNGGVRTEAFF.

The chain links TRBV19 to TRBJ1-6; D possibly corresponds to TRBD1 (5 bases). CDR3 length: 15 residues. Germline V gene sequence: CDR1 LNHDA, CDR2 SQIVND (reference sequence). V shed 5 bases and J shed 7 bases, with 15 bases lying between them. The CDR3 region has the DNA TGTGCCAGTAGTGGTACCGGGGGTGGGAATTCACCCCTCCACTTT. Translation gives CASSGTGGGNSPLHF.

This chain uses TRBV29-1 with TRBJ1-3; D not resolved. Between the trimmed V and J ends, which lost 2 bases and 1 base, there was a span of 9 bases. The germline gives CDR1 SQVTM, CDR2 ANQGSEA. The CDR3 spans 14 residues. DNA for the CDR3: TGCAGCGTTGAACTGGGAGCTTCTGGAAACACCATATATTTT. This codes for CSVELGASGNTIYF. The full variable domain, completed using reference TRBV29-1 and TRBJ1-3, is SAVISQKPSRDICQRGTSLTIQCQVDSQVTMMFWYRQQPGQSLTLIATANQGSEATYESGFVIDKFPISRPNLTFSTLTVSNMSPEDSSIYLCSVELGASGNTIYFGEGSWLTVV.

This chain joins TRBV4-1 and TRBJ2-7, with 8 bases aligning to TRBD1. The CDR3 spans 15 residues. Germline-derived CDR1 and CDR2 are MGHRA and YSYEKL. Trimming took 2 bases from V and 2 from J; bases not matched to a gene: 5. The CDR3 DNA reads TGCGCCAGCAGCCAAATACCGGGACAGGCCTACGAGCAGTACTTC. It yields the protein CASSQIPGQAYEQYF.

The chain links TRBV28 to TRBJ2-7; weak D call: TRBD2 (5 bases). Between the trimmed V and J ends, which lost 4 bases and 2 bases, there was a span of 15 bases. CDR3 length: 15 residues. CDR1 MDHEN and CDR2 SYDVKM come from the germline V gene. In DNA form, the CDR3 reads TGTGCCAGCAGTTCCTTTCTCTACGGGACCTACGAGCAGTACTTC. This encodes CASSSFLYGTYEQYF.

This clone came up a few times. The rearrangement uses TRBV30 and TRBJ2-7; no reliable D call. Germline lookup yields CDR1 GTSNPN and CDR2 SVGIG (reference sequence). This CDR3 is built from 15 residues. V was trimmed by 3 bases and J by 1 base, leaving 16 bases between them. Written as DNA, the CDR3 is TGTGCCTGGAGACCCCCCGGTTTGATTTCCTACGAGCAGTACTTC. It specifies CAWRPPGLISYEQYF.

V gene TRBV5-4 combines with J gene TRBJ2-7; 7 bases are a match to TRBD1. CDR1 SGHNT and CDR2 YYREEE come from the germline V gene (reference sequence). The CDR3 has 14 residues. Germline trimming cut 4 bases from V and 5 bases from J; bases unmatched to any gene: 9. The CDR3 DNA reads TGTGCCAGCAGCCCCAAGGGGGCGCCCAACGAGCAGTACTTC. This codes for CASSPKGAPNEQYF.

In this sample, this clone turned up a few times. Distinct nucleotide sequences in the sample also encode this CDR3. This sequence joins TRBV19 and TRBJ1-4, with 8 positions matching TRBD1. Trimming removed 7 bases from V and 4 bases from J; junction bases left unmatched: 5. Germline V CDR1 and CDR2: LNHDA, SQIVND (reference sequence). The CDR3 has 14 amino acids. The CDR3: CASKGGQDNEKLFF. In nucleotides, the CDR3 is TGTGCCAGTAAGGGGGGACAGGATAATGAAAAACTGTTTTTT. The whole variable domain, remainder taken from reference TRBV19 and TRBJ1-4, is DGGITQSPKYLFRKEGQNVTLSCEQNLNHDAMYWYRQDPGQGLRLIYYSQIVNDFQKGDIAEGYSVSREKKESFPLTVTSAQKNPTAFYLCASKGGQDNEKLFFGSGTQLSVL.

V gene TRBV5-5 combines with J gene TRBJ1-6; no firm D call. V was pared by 1 base and J by 5 bases, with 13 bases between. The length of the CDR3 is 16 residues. Germline CDR1 and CDR2: SGHKS and YYEKEE (reference sequence). Here the CDR3 reads CASSLTAVFNNSPLHF. CDR3 coding DNA: TGTGCCAGCAGCTTGACAGCCGTCTTTAATAATTCACCCCTCCACTTT.

The rearrangement joins TRBV7-2 to TRBJ1-5; the D is unclear. This CDR3 is 13 amino acids long. V was pared by 3 bases and J by 0 bases, with 3 bases between. The V gene's germline CDR1 is SGHTA and CDR2 FQGNSA. The CDR3 is CASSFYSNQPQHF. CDR3 DNA sequence: TGTGCCAGCAGCTTTTATAGCAATCAGCCCCAGCATTTT. Full variable domain (rest looked up from reference TRBV7-2 and TRBJ1-5): GAGVSQSPSNKVTEKGKDVELRCDPISGHTALYWYRQSLGQGLEFLIYFQGNSAPDKSGLPSDRFSAERTGGSVSTLTIQRTQQEDSAVYLCASSFYSNQPQHFGDGTRLSIL.

This clone appeared a few times. V is TRBV7-3 and J is TRBJ2-3, with TRBD2 matching over 8 bases. Germline V gives CDR1 SGHTA, CDR2 FQGTGA. J was trimmed by 2 bases and V by 2 bases; bases with no gene match: 3. The CDR3 loop spans 15 amino acids. The CDR3 DNA is TGTGCCAGCAGCTTATATAGCGGGGCCACAGATACGCAGTATTTT. Amino acid sequence: CASSLYSGATDTQYF.

This clone appeared a few times. The chain links TRBV2 to TRBJ2-2; D is undetermined. This CDR3 contains 12 residues. V was cut by 7 bases and J by 7 bases, with 10 bases left in between. CDR1 and CDR2 from the germline V gene are SNHLY and FYNNEI. The CDR3 DNA is TGTGCCAGCACCTACTCTATCGGGGAGCTGTTTTTT. Translated, it gives CASTYSIGELFF. The full variable domain, with the rest looked up from reference TRBV2 and TRBJ2-2, is EPEVTQTPSHQVTQMGQEVILRCVPISNHLYFYWYRQILGQKVEFLVSFYNNEISEKSEIFDDQFSVERPDGSNFTLKIRSTKLEDSAMYFCASTYSIGELFFGEGSRLTVL.

This clone appeared a single time. The chain combines TRBV11-1 with TRBJ1-1, with unresolved D. CDR1 and CDR2 (germline): SGHAT, FQDESV (reference sequence). The CDR3 contains 12 residues. Trimming took off 5 bases at V and 8 bases at J, with 12 bases between the two ends. The CDR3 coding sequence is TGTGCCAGCAGCGTCCCCCCGGGAGAAGCTTTCTTT. Protein sequence: CASSVPPGEAFF.

The chain carries TRBV29-1 and TRBJ1-2; 8 bases agree with TRBD1. Germline lookup yields CDR1 SQVTM and CDR2 ANQGSEA. The trim removed 7 bases at V and 4 bases at J, leaving 2 bases unmatched. The CDR3 has 11 residues. CDR3 sequence: CSGGTGYGYTF. CDR3 nucleotides: TGCAGCGGCGGGACAGGCTATGGCTACACCTTC.

The rearrangement uses TRBV28 and TRBJ2-7; 8 nucleotides align to TRBD1. Germline V gene sequence: CDR1 MDHEN, CDR2 SYDVKM. CDR3 length equals 15 residues. The V gene end was trimmed by 7 bases and the J gene end by 5 bases; junction bases not matched to a gene: 13. CDR3: CASTAGDRWGHEQYF. CDR3 bases: TGTGCCAGCACCGCCGGGGACAGGTGGGGCCACGAGCAGTACTTC. The full variable domain, rest sourced from reference TRBV28 and TRBJ2-7, is DVKVTQSSRYLVKRTGEKVFLECVQDMDHENMFWYRQDPGLGLRLIYFSYDVKMKEKGDIPEGYSVSREKKERFSLILESASTNQTSMYLCASTAGDRWGHEQYFGPGTRLTVT.

The rearrangement joins TRBV3-1 (or the pseudogene TRBV3-2) to TRBJ2-7, with D perhaps TRBD1 (6 bases). The CDR3 contains 14 residues. V gave up 1 base and J gave up 2 bases, with 9 bases separating them. Germline V lookup: CDR1 LGHDT, CDR2 YNNKEL (reference sequence). This CDR3 is CASSQGQGPYEQYF. The DNA for the CDR3 is TGTGCCAGCAGCCAAGGGCAGGGGCCCTACGAGCAGTACTTC.